The count of the clone carrying this TCR beta chain is one. A read error may produce the germline difference seen at one junction end. The template was RNA from unsorted bulk tissue. More than 3 cm separated this lung sample from the edge of the tumor. These data come from a study of tumor and adjacent non-tumor tissue in lung cancer. A modified ARM-PCR protocol with three rounds of nested PCR amplified TCRbeta. TCRdb re-called the multiplex PCR reads through MiXCR, storing one row per CDR3 protein. The sample contains fewer than 90,000 distinct CDR3 sequences, around 76% of which appear only once. Germline-derived CDR1 and CDR2 are MNHNS and SASEGT. The CDR3 has 16 residues.

This receptor was taken from a woman aged 50 to 65 with non-small cell lung cancer. Sample: distant non-tumor lung tissue. The chain recombines TRBV6-1 with TRBJ2-3, with D perhaps matching TRBD2 (6 bases). DNA of the CDR3: TGTGCCATCAGTCCCCAAGGAGGGGAAGGCTCAGATACGCAGTATTTT. It encodes CAISPQGGEGSDTQYF.